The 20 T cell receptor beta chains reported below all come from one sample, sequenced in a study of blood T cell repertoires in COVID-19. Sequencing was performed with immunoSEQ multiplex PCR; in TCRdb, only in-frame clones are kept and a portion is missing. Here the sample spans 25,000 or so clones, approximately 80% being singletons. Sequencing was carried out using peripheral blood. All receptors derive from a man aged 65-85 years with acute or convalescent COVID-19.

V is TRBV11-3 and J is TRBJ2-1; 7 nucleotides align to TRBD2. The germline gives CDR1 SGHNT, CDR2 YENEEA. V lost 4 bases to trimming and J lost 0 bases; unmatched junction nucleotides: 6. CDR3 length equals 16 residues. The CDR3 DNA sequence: TGTGCCAGCAGCTCCCAGCGGGGAGGCTCCTACAATGAGCAGTTCTTC. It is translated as CASSSQRGGSYNEQFF.

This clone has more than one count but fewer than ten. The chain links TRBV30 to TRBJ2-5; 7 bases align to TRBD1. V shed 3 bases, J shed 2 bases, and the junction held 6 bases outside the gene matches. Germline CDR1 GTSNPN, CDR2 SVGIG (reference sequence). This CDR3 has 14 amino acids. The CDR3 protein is CAWRRGQIQETQYF. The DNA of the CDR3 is TGTGCCTGGAGAAGGGGACAGATTCAAGAGACCCAGTACTTC.

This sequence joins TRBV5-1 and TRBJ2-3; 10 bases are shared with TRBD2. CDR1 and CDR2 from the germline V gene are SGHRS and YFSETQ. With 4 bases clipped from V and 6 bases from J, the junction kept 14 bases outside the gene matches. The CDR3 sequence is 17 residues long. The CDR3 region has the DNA TGCGCCAGCAGCCCCCGACTAGCGGGTCTCCAGGGGGATACGCAGTATTTT. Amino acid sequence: CASSPRLAGLQGDTQYF.

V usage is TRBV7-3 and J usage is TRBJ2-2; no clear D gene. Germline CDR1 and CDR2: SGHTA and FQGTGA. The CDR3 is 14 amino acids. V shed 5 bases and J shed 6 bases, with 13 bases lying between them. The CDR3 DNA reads TGTGCCAGCAGCCCTACCGTTCCCGCCGGGGAGCTGTTTTTT. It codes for CASSPTVPAGELFF.

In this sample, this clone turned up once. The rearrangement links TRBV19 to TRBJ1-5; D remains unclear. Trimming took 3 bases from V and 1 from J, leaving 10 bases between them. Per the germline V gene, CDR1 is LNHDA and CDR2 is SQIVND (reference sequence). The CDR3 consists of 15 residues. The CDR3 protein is CASSIPLASNQPQHF. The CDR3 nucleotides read TGTGCCAGTAGTATCCCCCTGGCCAGCAATCAGCCCCAGCATTTT.

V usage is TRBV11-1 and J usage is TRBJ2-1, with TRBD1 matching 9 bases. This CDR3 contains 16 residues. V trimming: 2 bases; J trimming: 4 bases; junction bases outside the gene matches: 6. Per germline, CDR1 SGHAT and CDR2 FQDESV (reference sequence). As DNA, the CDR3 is TGTGCCAGCAGCTTAAGTCGCGGGACAGGGTACAATGAGCAGTTCTTC. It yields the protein CASSLSRGTGYNEQFF.

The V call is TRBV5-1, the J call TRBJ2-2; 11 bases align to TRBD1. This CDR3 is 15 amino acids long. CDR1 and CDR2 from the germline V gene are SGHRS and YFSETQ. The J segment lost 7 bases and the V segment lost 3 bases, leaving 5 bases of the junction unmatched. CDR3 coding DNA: TGCGCCAGCAGCTCACGGACAGGGGGCAACGGGGAGCTGTTTTTT. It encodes CASSSRTGGNGELFF.

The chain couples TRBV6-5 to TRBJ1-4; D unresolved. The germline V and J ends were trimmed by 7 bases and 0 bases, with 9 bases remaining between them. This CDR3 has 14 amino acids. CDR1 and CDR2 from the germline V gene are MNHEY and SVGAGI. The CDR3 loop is CASMVESTNEKLFF. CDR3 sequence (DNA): TGTGCCAGCATGGTAGAATCAACTAATGAAAAACTGTTTTTT.

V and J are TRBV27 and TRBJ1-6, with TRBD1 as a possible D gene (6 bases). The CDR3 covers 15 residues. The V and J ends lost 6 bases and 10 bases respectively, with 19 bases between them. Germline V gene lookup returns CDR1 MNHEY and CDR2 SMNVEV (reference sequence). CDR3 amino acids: CASSNVAHRASPLHF. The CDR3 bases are TGTGCCAGCAGCAACGTCGCTCACAGGGCATCACCCCTCCACTTT.

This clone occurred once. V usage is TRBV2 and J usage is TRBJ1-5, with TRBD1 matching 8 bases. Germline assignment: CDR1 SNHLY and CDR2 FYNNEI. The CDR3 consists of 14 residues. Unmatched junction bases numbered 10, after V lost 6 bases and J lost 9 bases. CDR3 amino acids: CASSPTGDLVPQHF. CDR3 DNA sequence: TGTGCCAGCAGCCCGACAGGGGACTTGGTGCCCCAGCATTTT.

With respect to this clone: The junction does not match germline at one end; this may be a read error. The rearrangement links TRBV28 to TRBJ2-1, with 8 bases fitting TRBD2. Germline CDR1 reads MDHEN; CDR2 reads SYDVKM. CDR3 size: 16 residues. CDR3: CASSRPVVIAGWDWIF. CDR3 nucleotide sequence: TGTGCCAGCAGTAGGCCGGTTGTGATAGCGGGATGGGACTGGATCTTC.

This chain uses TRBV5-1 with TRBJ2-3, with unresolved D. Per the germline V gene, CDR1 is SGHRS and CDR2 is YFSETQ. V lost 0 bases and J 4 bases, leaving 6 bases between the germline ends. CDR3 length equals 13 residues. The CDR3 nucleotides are TGCGCCAGCAGCTTGGATTATTCAGATACGCAGTATTTT. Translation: CASSLDYSDTQYF.

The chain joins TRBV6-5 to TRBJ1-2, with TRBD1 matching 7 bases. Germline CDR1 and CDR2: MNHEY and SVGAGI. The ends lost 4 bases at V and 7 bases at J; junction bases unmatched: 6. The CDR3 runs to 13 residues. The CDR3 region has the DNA TGTGCCAGCAGTTTATCCAGGGGGAGTGGCTACACCTTC. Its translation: CASSLSRGSGYTF.

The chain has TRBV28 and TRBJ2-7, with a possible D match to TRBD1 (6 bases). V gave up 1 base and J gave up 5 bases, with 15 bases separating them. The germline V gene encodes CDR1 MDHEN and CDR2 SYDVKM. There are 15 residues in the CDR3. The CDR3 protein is CASSLSMSGTNEQYF. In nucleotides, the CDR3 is TGTGCCAGCAGTTTATCTATGTCAGGGACAAACGAGCAGTACTTC.

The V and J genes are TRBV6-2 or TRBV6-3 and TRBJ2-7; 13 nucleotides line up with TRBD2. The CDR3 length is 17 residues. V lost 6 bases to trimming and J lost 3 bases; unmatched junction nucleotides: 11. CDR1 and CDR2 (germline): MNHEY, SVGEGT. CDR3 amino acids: CASSRGTSGNNFYEQYF. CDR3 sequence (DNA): TGTGCCAGCAGCCGCGGGACTAGCGGGAATAATTTCTACGAGCAGTACTTC.

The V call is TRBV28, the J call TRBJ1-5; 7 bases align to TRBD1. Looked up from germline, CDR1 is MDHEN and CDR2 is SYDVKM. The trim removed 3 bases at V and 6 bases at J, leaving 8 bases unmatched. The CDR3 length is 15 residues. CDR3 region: CASSFRAGGRQPQHF. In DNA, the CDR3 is TGTGCCAGCAGTTTCAGGGCAGGGGGTCGTCAGCCCCAGCATTTT.

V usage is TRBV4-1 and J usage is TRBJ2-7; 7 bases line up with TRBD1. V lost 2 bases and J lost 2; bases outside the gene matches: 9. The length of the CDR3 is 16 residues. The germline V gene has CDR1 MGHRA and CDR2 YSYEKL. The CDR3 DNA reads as TGCGCCAGCAGCCAAACACTCCGGGACAGCACCTACGAGCAGTACTTC. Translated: CASSQTLRDSTYEQYF.

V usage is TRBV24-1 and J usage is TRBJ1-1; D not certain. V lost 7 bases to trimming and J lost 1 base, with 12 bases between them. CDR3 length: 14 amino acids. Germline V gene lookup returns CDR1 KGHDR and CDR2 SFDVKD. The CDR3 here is CATSQIRGNTEAFF. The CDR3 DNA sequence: TGTGCCACCAGCCAAATCAGAGGGAACACTGAAGCTTTCTTT.

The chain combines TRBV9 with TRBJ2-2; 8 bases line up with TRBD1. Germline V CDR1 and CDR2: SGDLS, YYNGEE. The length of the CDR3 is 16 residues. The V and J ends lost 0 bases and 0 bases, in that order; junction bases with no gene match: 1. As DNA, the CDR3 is TGTGCCAGCAGCGTAGGGACAGGGACGAACACCGGGGAGCTGTTTTTT. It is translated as CASSVGTGTNTGELFF.

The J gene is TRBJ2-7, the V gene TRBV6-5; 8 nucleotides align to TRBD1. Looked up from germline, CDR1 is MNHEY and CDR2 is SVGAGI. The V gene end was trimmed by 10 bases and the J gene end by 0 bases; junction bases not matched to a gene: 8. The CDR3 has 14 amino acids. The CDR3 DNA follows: TGTGCCAACCAGACAGGGGCAGCCTCCTACGAGCAGTACTTC. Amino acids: CANQTGAASYEQYF.